The T cell receptor beta chain under discussion was sequenced for a study of tumor-infiltrating lymphocytes in primary liver carcinoma. Overall study: Subjects presented with primary liver carcinoma managed by surgical resection. Spanning 30 to 69 years of age, the patients were men and women. Study-wide findings and caveats: Pairs of tumor regions overlapped more than tumor-adjacent and tumor-blood pairs did.

On this clonotype: What it recognizes is unknown.

RNA isolated from unsorted whole blood supplied the blood RNA, with germline DNA also extracted. The collection of around 4 milliliters of peripheral blood preceded surgery. A primer matching the constant region was used to make TCR beta cDNA from 500 to 650 ng of total RNA. Three nested multiplex PCR rounds, a slightly modified ARM-PCR method, built the TCR beta libraries. Researchers ran the first two PCR rounds for roughly 11 cycles each with TRBV1-TRBV30 forward primers and a C-beta reverse primer. TCRdb independently ran MiXCR on the multiplex PCR reads; one entry per CDR3 protein. The table records approximately 300,000 distinct CDR3 sequences, about 62% of them present only once. Trimming shortened V by 10 bases and J by 8 bases, and 18 bases separated the two germline ends. This CDR3 contains 13 residues.

The specimen sequenced was peripheral blood. This chain connects TRBV12-3 or TRBV12-4 to TRBJ2-1; D unclear. The sequence was obtained from a man in his forties or fifties with primary liver carcinoma and hepatitis B virus infection. The DNA of the CDR3 is TGTGCCAACAGCCGGCCAATAAGGGATGAGCAGTTCTTC. Amino acids: CANSRPIRDEQFF.